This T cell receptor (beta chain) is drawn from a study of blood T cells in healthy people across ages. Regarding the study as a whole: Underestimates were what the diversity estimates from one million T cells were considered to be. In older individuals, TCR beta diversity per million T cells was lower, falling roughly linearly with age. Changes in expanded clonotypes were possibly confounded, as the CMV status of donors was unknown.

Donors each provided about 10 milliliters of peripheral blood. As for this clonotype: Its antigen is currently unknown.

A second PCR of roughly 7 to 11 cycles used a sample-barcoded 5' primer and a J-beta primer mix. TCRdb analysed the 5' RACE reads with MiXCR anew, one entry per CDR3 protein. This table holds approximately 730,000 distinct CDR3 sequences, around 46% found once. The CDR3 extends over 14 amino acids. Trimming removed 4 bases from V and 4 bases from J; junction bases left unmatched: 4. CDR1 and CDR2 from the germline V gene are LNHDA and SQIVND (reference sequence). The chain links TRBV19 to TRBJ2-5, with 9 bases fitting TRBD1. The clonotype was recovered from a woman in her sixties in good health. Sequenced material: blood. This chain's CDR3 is CASSTQGARETQYF. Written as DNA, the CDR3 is TGTGCCAGTAGTACACAGGGGGCTCGAGAGACCCAGTACTTC.